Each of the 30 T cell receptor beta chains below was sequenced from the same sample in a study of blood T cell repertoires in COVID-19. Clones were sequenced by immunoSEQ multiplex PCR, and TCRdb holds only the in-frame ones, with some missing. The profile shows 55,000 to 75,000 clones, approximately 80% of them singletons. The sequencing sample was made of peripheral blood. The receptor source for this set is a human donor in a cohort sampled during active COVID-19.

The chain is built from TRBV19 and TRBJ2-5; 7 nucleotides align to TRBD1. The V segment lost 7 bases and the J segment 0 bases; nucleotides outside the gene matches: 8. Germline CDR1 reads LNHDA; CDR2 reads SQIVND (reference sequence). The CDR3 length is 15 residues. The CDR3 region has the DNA TGTGCCAGTACATCTAGAACAGGGGACCAAGAGACCCAGTACTTC. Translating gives CASTSRTGDQETQYF.

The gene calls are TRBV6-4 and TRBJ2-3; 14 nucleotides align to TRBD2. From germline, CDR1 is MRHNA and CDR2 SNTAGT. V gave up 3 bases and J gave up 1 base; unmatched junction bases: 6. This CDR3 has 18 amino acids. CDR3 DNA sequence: TGTGCCAGCAGTGATCGTCCGGGACTAGCGGGGGGCACAGATACGCAGTATTTT. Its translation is CASSDRPGLAGGTDTQYF.

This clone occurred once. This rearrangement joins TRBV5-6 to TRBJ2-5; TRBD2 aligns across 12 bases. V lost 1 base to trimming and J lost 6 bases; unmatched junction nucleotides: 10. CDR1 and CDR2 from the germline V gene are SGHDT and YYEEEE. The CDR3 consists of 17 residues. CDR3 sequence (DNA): TGTGCCAGCAGCTTGAGTTCTAGCGGGAGGGGGATGAAGACCCAGTACTTC. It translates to CASSLSSSGRGMKTQYF.

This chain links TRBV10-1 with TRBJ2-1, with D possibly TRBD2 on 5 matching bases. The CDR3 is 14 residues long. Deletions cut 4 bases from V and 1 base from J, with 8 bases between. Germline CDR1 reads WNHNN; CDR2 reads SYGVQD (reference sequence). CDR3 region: CASSASGSYNEQFF. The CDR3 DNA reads TGCGCCAGCAGTGCAAGCGGATCCTACAATGAGCAGTTCTTC.

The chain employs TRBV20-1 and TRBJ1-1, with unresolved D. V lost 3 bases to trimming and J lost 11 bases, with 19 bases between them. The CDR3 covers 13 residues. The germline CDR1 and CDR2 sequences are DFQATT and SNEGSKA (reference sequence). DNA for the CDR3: TGCAGTGCTAGTCCTGAGACGAATCGAGGGGCTTTCTTT. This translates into CSASPETNRGAFF.

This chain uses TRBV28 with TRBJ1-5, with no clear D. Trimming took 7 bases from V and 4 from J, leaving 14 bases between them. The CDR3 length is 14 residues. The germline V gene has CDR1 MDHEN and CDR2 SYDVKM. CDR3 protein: CASTTGVWNQPQHF. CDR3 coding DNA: TGTGCCAGCACCACCGGGGTGTGGAATCAGCCCCAGCATTTT.

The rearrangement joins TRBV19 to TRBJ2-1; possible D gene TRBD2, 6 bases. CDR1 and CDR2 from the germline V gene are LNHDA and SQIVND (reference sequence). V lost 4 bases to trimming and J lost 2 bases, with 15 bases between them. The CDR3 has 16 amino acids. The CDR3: CASSTTGTDTYNEQFF. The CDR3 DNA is TGTGCCAGTAGTACCACTGGGACTGACACCTACAATGAGCAGTTCTTC. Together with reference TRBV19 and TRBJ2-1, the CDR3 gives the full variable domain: DGGITQSPKYLFRKEGQNVTLSCEQNLNHDAMYWYRQDPGQGLRLIYYSQIVNDFQKGDIAEGYSVSREKKESFPLTVTSAQKNPTAFYLCASSTTGTDTYNEQFFGPGTRLTVL.

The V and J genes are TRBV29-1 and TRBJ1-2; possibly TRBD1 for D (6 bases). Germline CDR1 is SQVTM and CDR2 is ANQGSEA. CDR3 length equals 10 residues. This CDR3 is CSRQDNGYTF. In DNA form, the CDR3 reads TGCTCGCGACAGGATAATGGCTACACCTTC.

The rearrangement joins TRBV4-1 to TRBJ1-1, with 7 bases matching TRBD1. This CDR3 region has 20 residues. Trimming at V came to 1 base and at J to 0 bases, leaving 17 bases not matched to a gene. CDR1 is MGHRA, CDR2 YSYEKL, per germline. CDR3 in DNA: TGCGCCAGCAGCCAAGGTCCTTCTGTGCAGGGGGTAAGCCTGAACACTGAAGCTTTCTTT. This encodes CASSQGPSVQGVSLNTEAFF.

In DNA form, the CDR3 reads TGTGCCAGCACCCCCCGTCGTATCGGGGAGCTGTTTTTT. Translated: CASTPRRIGELFF. The chain is built from TRBV12-3 or TRBV12-4 and TRBJ2-2, with D uncertain. V was trimmed by 7 bases and J by 7 bases, leaving 13 bases between them. The CDR3 extends over 13 amino acids.

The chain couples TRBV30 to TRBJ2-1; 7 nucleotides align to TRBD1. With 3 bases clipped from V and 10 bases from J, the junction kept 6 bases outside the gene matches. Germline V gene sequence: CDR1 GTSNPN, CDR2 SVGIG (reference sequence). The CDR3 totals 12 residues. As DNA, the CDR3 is TGTGCCTGGAGACCCACAGGGGTAGAGCAGTTCTTC. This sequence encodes CAWRPTGVEQFF.

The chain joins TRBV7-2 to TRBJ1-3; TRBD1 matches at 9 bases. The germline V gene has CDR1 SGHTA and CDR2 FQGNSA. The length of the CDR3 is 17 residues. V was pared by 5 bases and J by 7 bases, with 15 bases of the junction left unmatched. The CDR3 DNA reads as TGTGCCAGCAGCAACCTCGCCGGGACAGGGATTCGGAACACCATATATTTT. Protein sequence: CASSNLAGTGIRNTIYF.

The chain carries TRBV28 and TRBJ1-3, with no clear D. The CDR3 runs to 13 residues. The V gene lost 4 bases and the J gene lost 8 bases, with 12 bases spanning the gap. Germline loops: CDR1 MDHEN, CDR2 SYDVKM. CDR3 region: CASSSTGWDTIYF. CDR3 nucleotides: TGTGCCAGCAGTTCCACGGGGTGGGACACCATATATTTT.

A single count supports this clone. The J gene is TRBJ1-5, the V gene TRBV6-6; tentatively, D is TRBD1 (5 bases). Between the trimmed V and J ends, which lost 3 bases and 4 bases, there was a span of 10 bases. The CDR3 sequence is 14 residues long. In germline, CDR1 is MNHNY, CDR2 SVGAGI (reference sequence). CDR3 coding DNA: TGTGCCAGCAGTTATAGGAGGGGAAATCAGCCCCAGCATTTT. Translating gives CASSYRRGNQPQHF.

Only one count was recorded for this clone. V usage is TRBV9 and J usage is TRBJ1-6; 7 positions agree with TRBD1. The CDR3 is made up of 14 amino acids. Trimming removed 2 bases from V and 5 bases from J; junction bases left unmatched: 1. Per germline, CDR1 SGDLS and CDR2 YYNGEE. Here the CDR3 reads CASSVTGDNSPLHF. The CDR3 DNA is TGTGCCAGCAGCGTCACAGGGGATAATTCACCCCTCCACTTT.

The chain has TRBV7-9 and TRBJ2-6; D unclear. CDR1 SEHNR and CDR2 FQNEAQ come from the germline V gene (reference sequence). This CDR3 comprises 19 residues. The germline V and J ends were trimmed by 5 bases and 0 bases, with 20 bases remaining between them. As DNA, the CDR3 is TGTGCCAGCAGCCCGTCTGGCTGGGCGCAGTACTCTGGGGCCAACGTCCTGACTTTC. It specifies CASSPSGWAQYSGANVLTF.

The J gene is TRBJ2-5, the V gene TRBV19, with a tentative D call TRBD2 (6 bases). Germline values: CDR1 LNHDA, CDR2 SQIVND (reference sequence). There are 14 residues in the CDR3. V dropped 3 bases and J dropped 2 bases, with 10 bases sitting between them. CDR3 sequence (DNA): TGTGCCAGTAGTATGTGGGACTCGCAAGAGACCCAGTACTTC. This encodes CASSMWDSQETQYF.

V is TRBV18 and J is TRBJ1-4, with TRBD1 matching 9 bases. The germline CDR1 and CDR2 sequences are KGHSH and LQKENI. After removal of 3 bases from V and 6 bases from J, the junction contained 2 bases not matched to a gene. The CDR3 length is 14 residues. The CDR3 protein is CASSPTGGDEKLFF. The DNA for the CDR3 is TGTGCCAGCTCACCGACAGGGGGGGATGAAAAACTGTTTTTT.

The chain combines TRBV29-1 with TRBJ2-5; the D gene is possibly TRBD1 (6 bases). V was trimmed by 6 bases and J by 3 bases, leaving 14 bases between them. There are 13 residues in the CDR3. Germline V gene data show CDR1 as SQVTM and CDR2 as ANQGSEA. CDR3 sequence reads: CSVDGTTKETQYF. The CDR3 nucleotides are TGCAGCGTAGACGGGACAACCAAAGAGACCCAGTACTTC. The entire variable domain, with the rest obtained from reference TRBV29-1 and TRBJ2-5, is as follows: SAVISQKPSRDICQRGTSLTIQCQVDSQVTMMFWYRQQPGQSLTLIATANQGSEATYESGFVIDKFPISRPNLTFSTLTVSNMSPEDSSIYLCSVDGTTKETQYFGPGTRLLVL.

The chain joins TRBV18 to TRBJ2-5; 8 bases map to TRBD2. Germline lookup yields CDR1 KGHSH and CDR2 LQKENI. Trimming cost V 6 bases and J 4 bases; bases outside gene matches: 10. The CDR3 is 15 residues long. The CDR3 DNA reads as TGTGCCAGCTCTCCGAATAGCGGGAAAATAGAGACCCAGTACTTC. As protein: CASSPNSGKIETQYF. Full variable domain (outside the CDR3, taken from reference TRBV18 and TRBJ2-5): NAGVMQNPRHLVRRRGQEARLRCSPMKGHSHVYWYRQLPEEGLKFMVYLQKENIIDESGMPKERFSAEFPKEGPSILRIQQVVRGDSAAYFCASSPNSGKIETQYFGPGTRLLVL.

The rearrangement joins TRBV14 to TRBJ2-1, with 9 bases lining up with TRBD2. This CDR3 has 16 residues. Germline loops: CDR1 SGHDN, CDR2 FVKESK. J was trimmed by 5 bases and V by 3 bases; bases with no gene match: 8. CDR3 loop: CASSQGSGRLDNEQFF. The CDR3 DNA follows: TGTGCCAGCAGCCAGGGTAGCGGGAGATTGGACAATGAGCAGTTCTTC.

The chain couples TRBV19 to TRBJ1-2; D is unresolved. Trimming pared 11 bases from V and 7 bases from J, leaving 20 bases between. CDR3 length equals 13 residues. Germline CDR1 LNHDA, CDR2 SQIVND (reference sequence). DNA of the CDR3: TGTGCCCCACTGGGTCTGGTGGAGGGTGGCTACACCTTC. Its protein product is CAPLGLVEGGYTF.

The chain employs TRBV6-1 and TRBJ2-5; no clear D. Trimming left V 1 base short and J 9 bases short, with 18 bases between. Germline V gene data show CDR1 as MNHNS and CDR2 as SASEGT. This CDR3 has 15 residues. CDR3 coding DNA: TGTGCCAGCAGTGAAGTCGTCGTCTCTTTCGAGGCCCAGTACTTC. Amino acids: CASSEVVVSFEAQYF.

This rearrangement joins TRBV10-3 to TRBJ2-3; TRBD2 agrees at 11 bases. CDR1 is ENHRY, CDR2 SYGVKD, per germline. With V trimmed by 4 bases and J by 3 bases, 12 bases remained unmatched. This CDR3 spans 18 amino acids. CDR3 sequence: CAISVSGGAIPPTDTQYF. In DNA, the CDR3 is TGTGCCATCAGTGTTAGCGGGGGGGCCATCCCCCCGACAGATACGCAGTATTTT.

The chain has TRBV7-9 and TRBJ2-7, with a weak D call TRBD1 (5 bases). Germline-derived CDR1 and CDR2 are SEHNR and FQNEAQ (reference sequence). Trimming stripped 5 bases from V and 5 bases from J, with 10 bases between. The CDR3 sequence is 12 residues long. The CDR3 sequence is CASSPTAHEQYF. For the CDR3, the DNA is TGTGCCAGCAGCCCGACAGCCCACGAGCAGTACTTC.

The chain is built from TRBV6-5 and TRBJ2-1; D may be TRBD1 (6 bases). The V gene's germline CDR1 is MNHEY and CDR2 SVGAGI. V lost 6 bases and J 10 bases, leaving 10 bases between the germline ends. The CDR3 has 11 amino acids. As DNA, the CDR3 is TGTGCCAGCAGGCGACAGGAGGAGCAGTTCTTC. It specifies CASRRQEEQFF.

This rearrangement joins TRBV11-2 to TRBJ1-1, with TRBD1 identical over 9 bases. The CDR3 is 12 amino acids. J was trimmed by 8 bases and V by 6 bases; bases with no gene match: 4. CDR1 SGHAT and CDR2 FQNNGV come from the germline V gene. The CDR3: CASRRGTGEAFF. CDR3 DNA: TGTGCCAGCAGACGAGGGACAGGGGAAGCTTTCTTT.

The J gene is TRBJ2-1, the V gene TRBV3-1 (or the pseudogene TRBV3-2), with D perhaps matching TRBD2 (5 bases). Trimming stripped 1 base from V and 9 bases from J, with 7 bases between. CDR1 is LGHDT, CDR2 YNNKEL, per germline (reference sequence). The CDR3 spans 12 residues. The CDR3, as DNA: TGTGCCAGCAGCCAAGCACTAGGTGAGCAGTTCTTC. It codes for CASSQALGEQFF.

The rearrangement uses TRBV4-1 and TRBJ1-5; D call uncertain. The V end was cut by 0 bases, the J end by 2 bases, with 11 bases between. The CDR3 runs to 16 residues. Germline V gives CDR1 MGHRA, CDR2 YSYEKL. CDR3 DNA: TGCGCCAGCAGCCAAGACACCCGAGGTGGCAATCAGCCCCAGCATTTT. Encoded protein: CASSQDTRGGNQPQHF.

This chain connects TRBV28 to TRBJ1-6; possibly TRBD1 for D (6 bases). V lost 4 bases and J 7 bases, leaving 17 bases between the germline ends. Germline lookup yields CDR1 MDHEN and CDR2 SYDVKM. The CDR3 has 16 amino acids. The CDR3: CASSSPQGTPNSPLHF. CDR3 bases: TGTGCCAGCAGTTCACCACAGGGAACGCCGAATTCACCCCTCCACTTT. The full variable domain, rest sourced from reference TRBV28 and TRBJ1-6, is DVKVTQSSRYLVKRTGEKVFLECVQDMDHENMFWYRQDPGLGLRLIYFSYDVKMKEKGDIPEGYSVSREKKERFSLILESASTNQTSMYLCASSSPQGTPNSPLHFGNGTRLTVT.